The sequence of this T cell receptor beta chain was determined in a study of beta chain features in type 1 diabetes. Study-wide context: Under 140,000,000 sorted cells were examined across all samples. Study results and caveats: Type 1 diabetes patients had moderately but significantly shorter TCRB CDR3s in all four CD4+ subsets. In the patient group, naive, central memory and Treg TCRB repertoires seemed more alike than in the healthy donor group.

Reverse transcription of all isolated RNA meant that expressed TCRB transcripts were sequenced. The data were produced by immunoSEQ multiplex PCR, yet TCRdb's version contains in-frame clones alone and is incomplete. The sample has a few hundred thousand clones, approximately 16% seen once. A note on this clone: Its matching antigen is unknown.

V lost 7 bases and J lost 6; bases outside the gene matches: 12. From germline, CDR1 is MDHEN and CDR2 SYDVKM. The CDR3 has 15 residues. This sequence joins TRBV28 and TRBJ2-7, with 10 bases aligning to TRBD2. Sequenced sample: naive CD4+ T cells from blood. The clonotype originates from a man younger than 35 with type 1 diabetes. The CDR3: CASTQLAGGSGEQYF. The CDR3 nucleotides are TGTGCCAGCACCCAATTAGCGGGGGGTTCGGGCGAGCAGTACTTC.